The T cell receptor (beta chain) described here comes from a study of cytomegalovirus exposure and HLA in healthy donors. Study-wide points: Association with HLA alleles at 0.05 false discovery rate was found for 17,000 or so TCR beta sequences in a later analysis. According to the study, 180 or so TCR beta chains were cytomegalovirus-associated.

The PCR contained 60 Vbeta and 13 Jbeta primers. Produced via immunoSEQ multiplex PCR; TCRdb's table is partial and in-frame only. The data hold 150,000 to 200,000 clones, with 78% observed a single time. Regarding this clone: The antigen is unknown.

The sequence was obtained from a woman aged 25-40 years in good health and CMV-seropositive. Sequencing was carried out using PBMCs.

The CDR3 sequence: CASSLEGTGLGTEAFF. CDR3 nucleotides: TGTGCCAGCAGCTTAGAGGGGACAGGGTTGGGCACTGAAGCTTTCTTT. This chain uses TRBV7-9 with TRBJ1-1; 9 nucleotides line up with TRBD1. J gave up 4 bases and V 1 base, and 7 bases lay outside the gene matches. Germline-derived CDR1 and CDR2 are SEHNR and FQNEAQ (reference sequence). This CDR3 comprises 16 residues.